This T cell receptor (beta chain) was observed in a study of identical twins. Study observations and caveats: It was possible that invariant MAIT and iNKT cells partly confounded the zero-insertion analyses. Beta out-of-frame sequences showed weaker excess sharing between twins.

The CDR3 runs to 15 residues. CDR1 is LGHNA and CDR2 is YNFKEQ in the germline V gene. V lost 3 bases and J lost 3; bases outside the gene matches: 4. Template switching created a universal primer site, and the cDNA included unique molecular identifiers. TCRdb re-derived calls from the 5' RACE reads in MiXCR, one entry per CDR3 protein. The sample holds around 510,000 distinct CDR3 sequences, roughly 13% seen once. Of note for this clonotype: Its target is not known.

These sequences were also reported in another study, on yellow fever vaccine responses in identical twins. That report adds: Convergence reportedly seemed to mark part of the twins' vaccine T cell response, with personalization marking the rest.

The TCR sequence derives from a woman aged 18-29 years in good health. The sample consisted of CD4+ T cells sorted from blood. The V and J genes are TRBV4-2 and TRBJ2-7, with 11 bases identical to TRBD1. The CDR3 nucleotides read TGTGCCAGCAGCCAGGGAGGGACAGGGGGCTACGAGCAGTACTTC. It translates to CASSQGGTGGYEQYF.